Listed below are T cell receptor beta chains from one sample, sequenced in a study of T cell responses to AZD1222 COVID-19 vaccine. Assay used: immunoSEQ multiplex PCR; TCRdb lists only in-frame clones, some missing. The table shows 55,000 to 80,000 clones, with roughly 80% occurring only once. The sequencing used peripheral blood, collected on day 0 of AZD1222 vaccination. These receptors all stem from an adult in good health. Both conserved end residues are part of each CDR3. A D gene is named only where the DNA matches it firmly. Some rows mark clone size as missing; the rest say once, few, many or name a class of expanded clone.

D gene: NA
J gene: TRBJ1-1
V gene: TRBV7-9
clone size: NA
CDR3 protein: CASSQNGPNTEAFF
CDR3 DNA: TGTGCCAGCAGCCAAAATGGCCCGAACACTGAAGCTTTCTTT

D gene: TRBD1
J gene: TRBJ1-1
V gene: TRBV28
clone size: NA
CDR3 protein: CASSRDRGPVGTEAFF
CDR3 DNA: TGTGCCAGCAGTCGGGACAGGGGGCCGGTGGGCACTGAAGCTTTCTTT

D gene: NA
J gene: TRBJ1-1
V gene: TRBV5-4
clone size: NA
CDR3 protein: CASSLVGGSRNTEAFF
CDR3 DNA: TGTGCCAGCAGCTTGGTCGGGGGTAGTAGGAACACTGAAGCTTTCTTT

D gene: NA
J gene: TRBJ1-5
V gene: TRBV4-3
clone size: NA
CDR3 protein: CASSQEIGGARQPQHF
CDR3 DNA: TGCGCCAGCAGCCAAGAGATCGGGGGAGCGAGGCAGCCCCAGCATTTT

D gene: NA
J gene: TRBJ1-2
V gene: TRBV2
clone size: NA
CDR3 protein: CASRRDRDGYTF
CDR3 DNA: TGTGCCAGCAGGAGAGACAGAGACGGCTACACCTTC

D gene: NA
J gene: TRBJ1-3
V gene: TRBV19
clone size: NA
CDR3 protein: CASAEGDTIYF
CDR3 DNA: TGTGCCAGTGCCGAGGGGGACACCATATATTTT

D gene: NA
J gene: TRBJ1-2
V gene: TRBV18
clone size: NA
CDR3 protein: CASSQGSDYGYTF
CDR3 DNA: TGTGCCAGCTCCCAGGGATCTGACTATGGCTACACCTTC

D gene: NA
J gene: TRBJ2-2
V gene: TRBV29-1
clone size: NA
CDR3 protein: CSVRRLTNTGELFF
CDR3 DNA: TGCAGCGTTAGGAGGTTAACGAACACCGGGGAGCTGTTTTTT

D gene: TRBD1
J gene: TRBJ1-6
V gene: TRBV15
clone size: once
CDR3 protein: CATSREGRGLNSPLHF
CDR3 DNA: TGTGCCACCAGCAGAGAGGGTAGGGGGCTTAATTCACCCCTCCACTTT

D gene: TRBD1
J gene: TRBJ2-6
V gene: TRBV2
clone size: NA
CDR3 protein: CASSGQGAGANVLTF
CDR3 DNA: TGTGCCAGCAGTGGACAGGGGGCTGGGGCCAACGTCCTGACTTTC

D gene: NA
J gene: TRBJ1-2
V gene: TRBV2
clone size: NA
CDR3 protein: CASTQGVYYGYTF
CDR3 DNA: TGTGCCAGCACCCAAGGGGTTTACTATGGCTACACCTTC

D gene: NA
J gene: TRBJ1-3
V gene: TRBV28
clone size: NA
CDR3 protein: CASSFPTGTGNTIYF
CDR3 DNA: TGTGCCAGCAGTTTCCCTACAGGAACTGGAAACACCATATATTTT

D gene: NA
J gene: TRBJ2-1
V gene: TRBV19
clone size: few
CDR3 protein: CASSYAEYNEQFF
CDR3 DNA: TGTGCCAGTAGCTACGCTGAGTACAATGAGCAGTTCTTC

D gene: TRBD1
J gene: TRBJ2-7
V gene: TRBV6-5
clone size: NA
CDR3 protein: CASTLQGGGHEQYF
CDR3 DNA: TGTGCCAGCACTCTACAGGGGGGAGGCCACGAGCAGTACTTC

D gene: TRBD1
J gene: TRBJ2-7
V gene: TRBV7-9
clone size: NA
CDR3 protein: CASSLVDRAYEQYF
CDR3 DNA: TGTGCCAGCAGCTTAGTGGACAGGGCCTACGAGCAGTACTTC

D gene: NA
J gene: TRBJ2-7
V gene: TRBV5-4
clone size: NA
CDR3 protein: CASSQDGKSYEQYF
CDR3 DNA: TGTGCCAGCAGCCAGGACGGAAAATCCTACGAGCAGTACTTC

D gene: NA
J gene: TRBJ1-4
V gene: TRBV3-1/TRBV3-2
clone size: few
CDR3 protein: CASSQDSRDEKLFF
CDR3 DNA: TGTGCCAGCAGCCAAGATAGTAGGGACGAAAAACTGTTTTTT

D gene: NA
J gene: TRBJ1-6
V gene: TRBV7-9
clone size: NA
CDR3 protein: CASSFTLGSPLHF
CDR3 DNA: TGTGCCAGCAGCTTCACGCTTGGTTCACCCCTCCACTTT

D gene: NA
J gene: TRBJ1-5
V gene: TRBV6-2/TRBV6-3
clone size: NA
CDR3 protein: CASSSLDLRQPQHF
CDR3 DNA: TGTGCCAGCAGTTCTCTCGATCTGCGCCAGCCCCAGCATTTT

D gene: NA
J gene: TRBJ2-1
V gene: TRBV29-1
clone size: few
CDR3 protein: CSVDSTYRNEQFF
CDR3 DNA: TGCAGCGTTGACAGCACCTACCGCAATGAGCAGTTCTTC

D gene: NA
J gene: TRBJ2-7
V gene: TRBV2
clone size: once
CDR3 protein: CASSGGVSYEQYF
CDR3 DNA: TGTGCCAGCAGTGGCGGCGTTTCCTACGAGCAGTACTTC

D gene: NA
J gene: TRBJ2-2
V gene: TRBV7-2
clone size: NA
CDR3 protein: CASSLGQHTGELFF
CDR3 DNA: TGTGCCAGCAGCTTAGGACAGCACACCGGGGAGCTGTTTTTT

D gene: NA
J gene: TRBJ2-5
V gene: TRBV18
clone size: NA
CDR3 protein: CASSPGQRESQYF
CDR3 DNA: TGTGCCAGCTCACCGGGACAGCGGGAATCCCAGTACTTC

D gene: NA
J gene: TRBJ2-2
V gene: TRBV27
clone size: NA
CDR3 protein: CASKSGANTGELFF
CDR3 DNA: TGTGCCAGCAAGAGCGGTGCGAACACCGGGGAGCTGTTTTTT

D gene: TRBD2
J gene: TRBJ2-3
V gene: TRBV7-6
clone size: NA
CDR3 protein: CASSLGGLAGLDTQYF
CDR3 DNA: TGTGCCAGCAGCTTAGGTGGCCTAGCGGGGCTAGATACGCAGTATTTT

D gene: NA
J gene: TRBJ1-2
V gene: TRBV27
clone size: NA
CDR3 protein: CASSLGAGAGGYTF
CDR3 DNA: TGTGCCAGCAGTTTAGGGGCGGGGGCAGGTGGCTACACCTTC

D gene: NA
J gene: TRBJ1-1
V gene: TRBV5-8
clone size: NA
CDR3 protein: CASSLNGGNTEAFF
CDR3 DNA: TGTGCCAGCAGCCTGAATGGGGGGAACACTGAAGCTTTCTTT